The 16 T cell receptor beta chains below were found in one sample sequenced in a study of OX40 agonist ivuxolimab in advanced cancers. Sequenced by immunoSEQ multiplex PCR; TCRdb stores in-frame clones only, minus some. The sample lists 100,000 or so clones, more than 95% occurring once. The source material was CD4+ or CD8+ T cells sorted from blood, sampled in a trial of the OX40 agonist ivuxolimab. The receptors derive from an adult with an advanced solid tumor such as melanoma, head and neck, liver or kidney cancer.

The chain combines TRBV5-4 with TRBJ1-5; the D gene is possibly TRBD1 (6 bases). CDR3 length: 13 residues. Trimming removed 3 bases at V and 7 bases at J, with 11 bases between. The germline V gene has CDR1 SGHNT and CDR2 YYREEE (reference sequence). The CDR3 DNA is TGTGCCAGCAGCTCAGGGGTGGGGCAGCCCCAGCATTTT. Translating it yields CASSSGVGQPQHF. The full variable domain, completed using reference TRBV5-4 and TRBJ1-5, is ETGVTQSPTHLIKTRGQQVTLRCSSQSGHNTVSWYQQALGQGPQFIFQYYREEENGRGNFPPRFSGLQFPNYSSELNVNALELDDSALYLCASSSGVGQPQHFGDGTRLSIL.

Remarks on this clone: Other DNA sequences in this specimen translate into the identical CDR3. The V call is TRBV7-6, the J call TRBJ2-7, with 7 bases that match TRBD2. Trimming at V came to 2 bases and at J to 5 bases, leaving 9 bases not matched to a gene. The germline CDR1 and CDR2 sequences are SGHVS and FNYEAQ. The CDR3 totals 15 residues. The CDR3, as DNA: TGTGCCAGCAGCTTATACGGCGGGAGTTTTGACGAGCAGTACTTC. Its translation is CASSLYGGSFDEQYF.

This clone was seen at least ten times. This sequence joins TRBV7-9 and TRBJ1-3; D call uncertain. CDR1 is SEHNR, CDR2 FQNEAQ, per germline (reference sequence). The CDR3 length is 16 residues. The V gene lost 3 bases and the J gene lost 0 bases, with 12 bases spanning the gap. DNA for the CDR3: TGTGCCAGCAGCTTCTCGACGGATGTCTCTGGAAACACCATATATTTT. Encoded protein: CASSFSTDVSGNTIYF.

This chain connects TRBV28 to TRBJ1-5; weak D call: TRBD1 (6 bases). V dropped 5 bases and J dropped 2 bases, with 13 bases sitting between them. Germline values: CDR1 MDHEN, CDR2 SYDVKM. The CDR3 contains 15 residues. DNA for the CDR3: TGTGCCAGCAGTGAACAGGGCCTAGGCAATCAGCCCCAGCATTTT. It yields the protein CASSEQGLGNQPQHF.

The genes are TRBV19 and TRBJ2-7, with 9 bases matching TRBD2. CDR1 and CDR2 (germline): LNHDA, SQIVND (reference sequence). V was clipped by 3 bases and J by 3 bases; unmatched bases: 6. The CDR3 runs to 15 residues. DNA of the CDR3: TGTGCCAGTAGTATTGGATGGACTAGCGACTACGAGCAGTACTTC. Protein sequence: CASSIGWTSDYEQYF. Drawing the rest from reference TRBV19 and TRBJ2-7, the complete variable domain is DGGITQSPKYLFRKEGQNVTLSCEQNLNHDAMYWYRQDPGQGLRLIYYSQIVNDFQKGDIAEGYSVSREKKESFPLTVTSAQKNPTAFYLCASSIGWTSDYEQYFGPGTRLTVT.

The chain has TRBV18 and TRBJ2-7; D uncertain. Germline loops: CDR1 KGHSH, CDR2 LQKENI. The CDR3 has 13 residues. The V gene lost 3 bases and the J gene lost 5 bases, with 11 bases spanning the gap. DNA of the CDR3: TGTGCCAGCTCACCCCCTGAGGACCACGAGCAGTACTTC. Protein product: CASSPPEDHEQYF. Variable domain in full (rest from reference TRBV18 and TRBJ2-7): NAGVMQNPRHLVRRRGQEARLRCSPMKGHSHVYWYRQLPEEGLKFMVYLQKENIIDESGMPKERFSAEFPKEGPSILRIQQVVRGDSAAYFCASSPPEDHEQYFGPGTRLTVT.

V usage is TRBV23-1 and J usage is TRBJ2-1; the D is unclear. TRBV23-1 is an open reading frame, and its role is uncertain. CDR3 length: 12 amino acids. V lost 4 bases and J 7 bases, leaving 8 bases between the germline ends. CDR3 nucleotide sequence: TGCGCCAGCAGTCGTCCTGGAAATGAGCAGTTCTTC. Its translation is CASSRPGNEQFF.

The V gene is TRBV19, the J gene TRBJ2-7; D possibly corresponds to TRBD2 (5 bases). Per the germline V gene, CDR1 is LNHDA and CDR2 is SQIVND (reference sequence). The length of the CDR3 is 14 residues. V lost 5 bases, J lost 3 bases, and 14 bases lay in between. The CDR3 DNA sequence: TGTGCCAGTAGTCACGGTAGCGTGCACTACGAGCAGTACTTC. This translates into CASSHGSVHYEQYF.

This clone was seen only once. This chain links TRBV6-5 with TRBJ2-2; D uncertain. This CDR3 region has 14 residues. With 2 bases removed from V and 0 bases from J, the gap between germline ends came to 4 bases. Looked up from germline, CDR1 is MNHEY and CDR2 is SVGAGI. CDR3 sequence reads: CASSYPANTGELFF. As DNA, the CDR3 is TGTGCCAGCAGTTACCCCGCGAACACCGGGGAGCTGTTTTTT.

DNA for the CDR3: TGTGCCAGCAGTTCAGTAGGGGCTAGGGAGCAGTACTTC. Its translation: CASSSVGAREQYF. V gene TRBV27 combines with J gene TRBJ2-7; TRBD1 might be the D (5 bases). Germline assignment: CDR1 MNHEY and CDR2 SMNVEV (reference sequence). V was clipped by 4 bases and J by 7 bases, with 14 bases between them. CDR3 size: 13 residues.

This chain uses TRBV19 with TRBJ2-7; 11 bases map to TRBD2. V dropped 1 base and J dropped 7; count of bases not matched to a gene: 6. Germline V gene data show CDR1 as LNHDA and CDR2 as SQIVND (reference sequence). The length of the CDR3 is 15 residues. The CDR3 protein is CASSIGGLAADEQYF. CDR3 nucleotide sequence: TGTGCCAGTAGTATAGGGGGACTAGCGGCTGATGAGCAGTACTTC.

V is TRBV5-1 and J is TRBJ2-1, with D possibly matching TRBD2 (7 bases). Germline V lookup: CDR1 SGHRS, CDR2 YFSETQ. The CDR3 extends over 15 amino acids. The V gene lost 7 bases and the J gene lost 3 bases, with 17 bases spanning the gap. The CDR3 coding sequence is TGCGCCAGCGGGACGGGGGGCGAACTCTACAATGAGCAGTTCTTC. As protein: CASGTGGELYNEQFF. Full variable domain (missing parts from reference TRBV5-1 and TRBJ2-1): KAGVTQTPRYLIKTRGQQVTLSCSPISGHRSVSWYQQTPGQGLQFLFEYFSETQRNKGNFPGRFSGRQFSNSRSEMNVSTLELGDSALYLCASGTGGELYNEQFFGPGTRLTVL.

This clone occurred once. The V and J genes are TRBV21-1 and TRBJ2-4; the table assigns TRBD2, which was not confirmed against the DNA. TRBV21-1 represents a pseudogene. The CDR3 length is 16 residues. Written as DNA, the CDR3 is TGTGAGGGCCGCGGGAGGGCCGGGAGCGCCAAAAACATTCAGTACTTC. Translation: CEGRGRAGSAKNIQYF.

V is TRBV27 and J is TRBJ2-1; 9 nucleotides match TRBD2. Germline V gene lookup returns CDR1 MNHEY and CDR2 SMNVEV (reference sequence). The CDR3 spans 14 residues. V shed 3 bases, J shed 7 bases, and the junction held 4 bases outside the gene matches. This CDR3 reads CASSFDLAGNEQFF. DNA of the CDR3: TGTGCCAGCAGTTTCGACCTAGCGGGGAATGAGCAGTTCTTC.

This chain joins TRBV30 and TRBJ2-1; no clear D. The CDR3 sequence is 13 residues long. Germline values: CDR1 GTSNPN, CDR2 SVGIG (reference sequence). The V and J ends lost 8 bases and 2 bases respectively, with 13 bases between them. The CDR3 DNA reads TGTGCCCAAAGTGCCGGAACCTACAATGAGCAGTTCTTC. Translating it yields CAQSAGTYNEQFF.

The chain joins TRBV27 to TRBJ2-3, with 7 bases identical to TRBD1. Germline-derived CDR1 and CDR2 are MNHEY and SMNVEV (reference sequence). The CDR3 is 18 amino acids. V lost 1 base and J lost 1; bases outside the gene matches: 11. CDR3 residues: CASSLCTGTDYCTDTQYF. Written as DNA, the CDR3 is TGTGCCAGCAGTTTATGCACGGGGACAGACTACTGCACAGATACGCAGTATTTT.